The entry below gives a single T cell receptor beta chain sequence along with its context. The sample comes from a study of preoperative IRX-2 immunotherapy in early breast cancer. The CDR3 is 16 amino acids. The germline V gene encodes CDR1 GTSNPN and CDR2 SVGIG (reference sequence). Trimming took 5 bases from V and 7 from J, leaving 21 bases between them. The method was immunoSEQ multiplex PCR; TCRdb's version includes in-frame clones alone and lacks a portion of them. The data hold just over 25,000 clones, with approximately 78% observed a single time. Documented treatment: preoperative locoregional IRX-2 cytokine immunotherapy. Preoperative locoregional IRX-2 cytokine immunotherapy was tested in the phase Ib source study.

The sample consisted of lymph node tissue, taken after IRX-2 immunotherapy. V is TRBV30 and J is TRBJ1-6; D not resolved. The TCR comes from a human donor with breast cancer. This chain's CDR3 is CAWDLVGGLGNSPLHF. In DNA, the CDR3 is TGTGCCTGGGACCTGGTCGGCGGGCTGGGGAATTCACCCCTCCACTTT. Together with reference TRBV30 and TRBJ1-6, the CDR3 gives the full variable domain: SQTIHQWPATLVQPVGSPLSLECTVEGTSNPNLYWYRQAAGRGLQLLFYSVGIGQISSEVPQNLSASRPQDRQFILSSKKLLLSDSGFYLCAWDLVGGLGNSPLHFGNGTRLTVT.